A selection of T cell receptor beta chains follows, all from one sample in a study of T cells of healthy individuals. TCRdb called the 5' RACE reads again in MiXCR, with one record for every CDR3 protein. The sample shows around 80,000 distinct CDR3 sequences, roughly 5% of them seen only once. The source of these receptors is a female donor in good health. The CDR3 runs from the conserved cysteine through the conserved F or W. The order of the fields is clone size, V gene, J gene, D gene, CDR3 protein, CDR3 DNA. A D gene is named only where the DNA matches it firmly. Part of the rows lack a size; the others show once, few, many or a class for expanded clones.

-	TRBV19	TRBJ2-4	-	CAIFSGHKNIQYF	TGTGCCATCTTTAGCGGCCACAAAAACATTCAGTACTTC
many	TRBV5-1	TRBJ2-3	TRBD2	CASSLGTSGTSYTQYF	TGCGCCAGCAGCTTGGGGACTAGCGGAACTTCCTATACGCAGTATTTT
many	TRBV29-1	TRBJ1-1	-	CSVEGGSEAFF	TGCAGCGTTGAGGGTGGCAGTGAAGCTTTCTTT
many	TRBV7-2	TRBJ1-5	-	CASSLRTGPGTNQPQHF	TGTGCCAGCAGCTTACGTACAGGGCCAGGTACAAATCAGCCCCAGCATTTT
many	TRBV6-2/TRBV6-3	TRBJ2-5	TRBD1	CASRIRGYVQETQYF	TGTGCCAGCCGCATCAGGGGGTATGTCCAAGAGACCCAGTACTTC
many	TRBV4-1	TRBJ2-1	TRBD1	CASSPDRVDEQFF	TGCGCCAGCAGCCCGGACAGGGTAGATGAGCAGTTCTTC
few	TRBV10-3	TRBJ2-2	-	CAISFRDTGELFF	TGTGCCATCAGCTTTAGAGACACCGGGGAGCTGTTTTTT
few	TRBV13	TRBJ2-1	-	CASSFGQTGPPYNEQFF	TGTGCCAGCAGCTTTGGGCAAACCGGGCCTCCCTACAATGAGCAGTTCTTC
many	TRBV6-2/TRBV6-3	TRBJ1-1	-	CASSYRDGIEAFF	TGTGCCAGCAGTTACCGGGACGGGATTGAAGCTTTCTTT
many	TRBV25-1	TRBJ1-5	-	CASSVRGSNQPQHF	TGTGCCAGCAGTGTCCGAGGGAGCAATCAGCCCCAGCATTTT
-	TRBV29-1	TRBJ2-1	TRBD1	CSGRTGDNEQFF	TGCAGCGGAAGGACAGGGGACAATGAGCAGTTCTTC
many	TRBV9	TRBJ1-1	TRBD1	CASSVDGTGGSQAFF	TGTGCCAGCAGCGTAGATGGGACAGGGGGCTCTCAAGCTTTCTTT
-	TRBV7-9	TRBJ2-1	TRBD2	CASSAVSGSYNNEQFF	TGTGCCAGCAGCGCCGTTAGCGGGAGTTATAACAATGAGCAGTTCTTC
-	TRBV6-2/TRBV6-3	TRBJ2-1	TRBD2	CASSYLPRLLADSYNEQFF	TGTGCCAGCAGTTACTTACCGCGTCTTCTAGCGGACTCCTACAATGAGCAGTTCTTC
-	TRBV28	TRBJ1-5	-	CASSRTPDQPQHF	TGTGCCAGCAGTCGGACCCCAGATCAGCCCCAGCATTTT
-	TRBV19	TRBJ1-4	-	CASSTTGLLVGEKLFF	TGTGCCAGTAGTACGACAGGTTTGTTGGTTGGTGAAAAACTGTTTTTT
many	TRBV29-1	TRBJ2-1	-	CSVPRVYSYNEQFF	TGCAGCGTACCACGGGTTTACTCCTACAATGAGCAGTTCTTC
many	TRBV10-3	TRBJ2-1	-	CATSSGVEENEQFF	TGTGCCACCTCGTCAGGGGTGGAGGAAAATGAGCAGTTCTTC
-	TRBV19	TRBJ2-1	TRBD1	CASGGQGIFNEQFF	TGTGCCAGCGGGGGACAGGGAATTTTCAATGAGCAGTTCTTC
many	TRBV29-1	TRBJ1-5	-	CSVETGMAGQPQHF	TGCAGCGTTGAAACGGGGATGGCTGGTCAGCCCCAGCATTTT
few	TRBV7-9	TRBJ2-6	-	CARDFISSGANVLTF	TGTGCCAGAGATTTTATTAGCTCTGGGGCCAACGTCCTGACTTTC
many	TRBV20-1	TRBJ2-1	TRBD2	CSARGGGHEQFF	TGCAGTGCTCGGGGGGGGGGACATGAGCAGTTCTTC
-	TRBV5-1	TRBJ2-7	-	CASSLAAGVYEQYF	TGCGCCAGCAGCTTGGCGGCAGGCGTCTACGAGCAGTACTTC
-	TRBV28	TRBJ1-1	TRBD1	CASSQLDRDLRDTEAFF	TGTGCCAGCAGTCAACTAGACAGGGATCTGCGGGACACTGAAGCTTTCTTT
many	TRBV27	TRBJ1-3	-	CASSASLFSGNTIYF	TGTGCCAGCAGTGCCTCATTATTCTCTGGAAACACCATATATTTT
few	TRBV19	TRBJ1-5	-	CASSIQSNQPQHF	TGTGCCAGTAGTATTCAGAGCAATCAGCCCCAGCATTTT
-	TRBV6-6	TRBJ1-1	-	CASSYVSPGRNTEAFF	TGTGCCAGCAGTTACGTATCCCCCGGGAGGAACACTGAAGCTTTCTTT
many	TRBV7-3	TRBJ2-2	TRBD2	CASSPGLAVNGELFF	TGTGCCAGCAGCCCGGGACTAGCGGTGAACGGGGAGCTGTTTTTT
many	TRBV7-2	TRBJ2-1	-	CASSLPVGAGGLSYNEQFF	TGTGCCAGCAGCCTACCCGTTGGAGCGGGTGGCCTCTCCTACAATGAGCAGTTCTTC
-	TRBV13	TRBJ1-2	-	CASSFVQSNYGYTF	TGTGCCAGCAGCTTCGTCCAGTCTAACTATGGCTACACCTTC
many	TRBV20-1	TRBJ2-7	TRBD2	CSANVVSGRAYEQYF	TGCAGTGCAAACGTTGTTAGCGGGAGGGCCTACGAGCAGTACTTC
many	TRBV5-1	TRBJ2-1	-	CASSLRGGASSYNEQFF	TGCGCCAGCAGCTTAAGGGGGGGAGCCAGCTCCTACAATGAGCAGTTCTTC
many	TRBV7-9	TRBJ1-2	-	CASGRYGYTF	TGTGCCAGCGGAAGATATGGCTACACCTTC
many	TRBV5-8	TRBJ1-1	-	CASSLGFLKRVLRTEAFF	TGTGCCAGCAGCTTGGGATTTCTTAAAAGGGTCCTTCGCACTGAAGCTTTCTTT
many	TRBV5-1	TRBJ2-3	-	CASRAEHGTDTQYF	TGCGCCAGCAGGGCAGAGCACGGCACAGATACGCAGTATTTT
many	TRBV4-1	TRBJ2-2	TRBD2	CASSRVAGVGGELFF	TGCGCCAGCAGCCGAGTAGCGGGAGTTGGCGGGGAGCTGTTTTTT